This T cell receptor beta chain is drawn from a study of human T cells and chemical hapten exposure. Study results and caveats: In comparison with controls, expanded TCRs gave rise to a significantly larger number of large CDR3 similarity clusters.

This clonotype has only a few counts. The antigen is not known. Described time point: patch test 3, about 24 weeks after DPC sensitization. Treatment defined: therapeutic diphenylcyclopropenone sensitization with weekly scalp DPC. Ahead of applying each patch test, blood was sampled. Each CDR3 protein is one row after TCRdb ran MiXCR on the RACE reads. The data contain 55,000 to 75,000 distinct CDR3 sequences, 12% of them seen just once; the ten biggest clones take up 2% to 2.5%. The CDR3 has 18 amino acids. Deletions cut 6 bases from V and 0 bases from J, with 24 bases between. Looked up from germline, CDR1 is SEHNR and CDR2 is FQNEAQ (reference sequence).

V is TRBV7-9 and J is TRBJ2-7; maybe TRBD1 (5 bases). This TCR was recovered from a man younger than 40 with alopecia areata. Some clones in this sample may be carry-over from other donors' samples. The source material was whole blood, sampled in connection with sensitization to the hapten diphenylcyclopropenone (DPC). CDR3 nucleotides: TGTGCCAGCAGTTACCCGACAAGAGACAGACCGTACTCCTACGAGCAGTACTTC. Encoded protein: CASSYPTRDRPYSYEQYF.